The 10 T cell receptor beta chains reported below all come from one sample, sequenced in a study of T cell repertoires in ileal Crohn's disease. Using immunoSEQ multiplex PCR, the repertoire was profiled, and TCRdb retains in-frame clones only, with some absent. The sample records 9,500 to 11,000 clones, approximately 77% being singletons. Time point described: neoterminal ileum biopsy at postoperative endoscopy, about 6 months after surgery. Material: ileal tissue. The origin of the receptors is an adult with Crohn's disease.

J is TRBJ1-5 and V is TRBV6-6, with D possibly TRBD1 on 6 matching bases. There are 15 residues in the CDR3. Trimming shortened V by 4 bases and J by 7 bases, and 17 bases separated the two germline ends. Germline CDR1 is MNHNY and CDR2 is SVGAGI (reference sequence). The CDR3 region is CASSSRTAGYQPQHF. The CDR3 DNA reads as TGTGCCAGCAGTTCAAGGACAGCGGGATACCAGCCCCAGCATTTT.

CDR3 DNA: TGCGCCAGCAGCCCTTCGGCAGGGACAGCGTACAATGAGCAGTTCTTC. Translated: CASSPSAGTAYNEQFF. The chain couples TRBV5-1 to TRBJ2-1; 7 positions agree with TRBD1. The J segment lost 4 bases and the V segment lost 4 bases, leaving 11 bases of the junction unmatched. The CDR3 length is 16 residues. Germline loops: CDR1 SGHRS, CDR2 YFSETQ.

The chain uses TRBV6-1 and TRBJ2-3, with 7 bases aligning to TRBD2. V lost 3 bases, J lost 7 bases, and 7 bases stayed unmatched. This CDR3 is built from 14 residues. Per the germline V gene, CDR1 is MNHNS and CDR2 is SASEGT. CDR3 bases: TGTGCCAGCAGTGATAATGGACTAGGGTATACGCAGTATTTT. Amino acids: CASSDNGLGYTQYF.

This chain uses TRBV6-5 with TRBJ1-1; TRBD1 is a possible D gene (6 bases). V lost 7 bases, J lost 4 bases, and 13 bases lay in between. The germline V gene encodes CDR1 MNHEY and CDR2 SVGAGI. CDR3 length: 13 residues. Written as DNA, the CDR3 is TGTGCCAGCAACAAACAGGGTAGCACTGAAGCTTTCTTT. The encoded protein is CASNKQGSTEAFF.

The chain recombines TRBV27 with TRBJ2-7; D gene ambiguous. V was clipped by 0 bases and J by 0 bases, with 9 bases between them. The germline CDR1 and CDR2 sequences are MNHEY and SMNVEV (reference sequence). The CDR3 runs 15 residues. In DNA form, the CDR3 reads TGTGCCAGCAGTTTATCCGAGGTTCCCTCCTACGAGCAGTACTTC. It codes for CASSLSEVPSYEQYF.

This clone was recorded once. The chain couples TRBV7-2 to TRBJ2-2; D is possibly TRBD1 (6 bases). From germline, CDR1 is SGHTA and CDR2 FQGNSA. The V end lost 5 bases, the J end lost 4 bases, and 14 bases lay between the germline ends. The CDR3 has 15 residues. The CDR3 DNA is TGTGCCAGCAGCCTACAGGGTATTAGCACCGGGGAGCTGTTTTTT. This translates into CASSLQGISTGELFF.

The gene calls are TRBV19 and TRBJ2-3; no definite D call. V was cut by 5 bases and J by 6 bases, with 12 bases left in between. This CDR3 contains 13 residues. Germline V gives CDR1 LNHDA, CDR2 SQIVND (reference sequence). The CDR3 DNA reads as TGTGCCAGTAGTTCCCGGTCCGGGGATACGCAGTATTTT. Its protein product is CASSSRSGDTQYF. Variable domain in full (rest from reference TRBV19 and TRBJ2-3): DGGITQSPKYLFRKEGQNVTLSCEQNLNHDAMYWYRQDPGQGLRLIYYSQIVNDFQKGDIAEGYSVSREKKESFPLTVTSAQKNPTAFYLCASSSRSGDTQYFGPGTRLTVL.

The CDR3 sequence is CASSLEGAYTDTQYF. CDR3 in DNA: TGCGCCAGCAGCTTGGAGGGGGCCTACACAGATACGCAGTATTTT. The rearrangement uses TRBV5-1 and TRBJ2-3; TRBD1 agrees at 7 bases. V lost 0 bases and J lost 2; bases outside the gene matches: 3. Germline V gene sequence: CDR1 SGHRS, CDR2 YFSETQ. The CDR3 is 15 residues long.

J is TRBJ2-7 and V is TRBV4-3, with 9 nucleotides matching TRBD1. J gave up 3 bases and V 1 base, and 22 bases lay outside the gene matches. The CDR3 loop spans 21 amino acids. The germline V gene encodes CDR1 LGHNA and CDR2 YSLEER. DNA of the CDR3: TGCGCCAGCAGCCAAGTCTGGAGAGGGACAGGGCCCCATCACGACCTCTACGAGCAGTACTTC. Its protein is CASSQVWRGTGPHHDLYEQYF.

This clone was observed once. Here the CDR3 reads CASSVIKAGVEDTQYF. The CDR3 DNA reads as TGTGCCAGCAGTGTAATCAAAGCGGGAGTGGAAGATACGCAGTATTTT. The chain combines TRBV25-1 with TRBJ2-3, with 8 bases fitting TRBD2. Unmatched junction bases numbered 11, after V lost 4 bases and J lost 5 bases. Germline CDR1 and CDR2: MGHDK and SYGVNS. The CDR3 has 16 amino acids.